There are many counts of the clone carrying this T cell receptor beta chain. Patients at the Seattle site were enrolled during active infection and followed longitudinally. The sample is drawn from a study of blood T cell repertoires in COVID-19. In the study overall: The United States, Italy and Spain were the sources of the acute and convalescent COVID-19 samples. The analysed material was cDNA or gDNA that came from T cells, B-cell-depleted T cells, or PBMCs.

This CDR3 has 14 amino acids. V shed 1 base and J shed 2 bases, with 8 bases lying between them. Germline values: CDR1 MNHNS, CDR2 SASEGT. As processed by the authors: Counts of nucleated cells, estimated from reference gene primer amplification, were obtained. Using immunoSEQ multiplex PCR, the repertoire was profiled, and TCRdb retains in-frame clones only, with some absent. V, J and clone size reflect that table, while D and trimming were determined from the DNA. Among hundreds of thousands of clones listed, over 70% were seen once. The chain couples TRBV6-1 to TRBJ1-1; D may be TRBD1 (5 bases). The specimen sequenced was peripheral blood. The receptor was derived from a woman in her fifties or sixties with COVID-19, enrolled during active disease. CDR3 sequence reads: CASSEGQRNTEAFF. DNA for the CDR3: TGTGCCAGCAGTGAAGGACAGCGCAACACTGAAGCTTTCTTT.